The clone carrying this T cell receptor beta chain has ten or more counts. These data are taken from a study of breast tumors, draining lymph nodes, adjacent tissues. MiXCR, applied by TCRdb to the multiplex PCR reads, yields one record per CDR3 protein. The sample has approximately 230,000 distinct CDR3 sequences, around 34% seen once. The CDR3 extends over 15 amino acids. The V end lost 3 bases, the J end lost 2 bases, and 13 bases lay between the germline ends. Germline-derived CDR1 and CDR2 are KGHDR and SFDVKD. Samples came from axillary lymph nodes draining the breast cancer. This TCR came from a female donor with breast cancer. Some clones in this sample may be carry-over from other donors' samples. The chain employs TRBV24-1 and TRBJ2-7; unclear D gene. Input material: axillary lymph node tissue. Here the CDR3 reads CATSDPRAAPYEQYF. The CDR3 DNA sequence: TGTGCCACCAGTGATCCTCGGGCGGCGCCCTACGAGCAGTACTTC.